This TCR beta chain was retrieved from a study of T cell responses to AZD1222 COVID-19 vaccine. Overall study results and limits: Repertoire sampling was restricted to post-peak T cell response timepoints.

This table comes from immunoSEQ multiplex PCR, and its TCRdb copy is limited to in-frame clones, with some not included. The sample carries 110,000 or so clones, around nine tenths recorded once. Germline CDR1 reads LNHDA; CDR2 reads SQIVND (reference sequence). This CDR3 has 18 amino acids. Trimming cost V 0 bases and J 0 bases, with 12 bases left between them. Regarding this clone: Its antigen is not identified.

This TCR derives from an adult who received the AZD1222 COVID-19 vaccine. Source: peripheral blood, taken 28 days after the second AZD1222 dose. The genes are TRBV19 and TRBJ2-6; tentative D call: TRBD2 (6 bases). In DNA, the CDR3 is TGTGCCAGTAGTATAGATGGGAGGACCAGCTCTGGGGCCAACGTCCTGACTTTC. The encoded protein is CASSIDGRTSSGANVLTF.